This TCR beta chain was found in a study of OX40 agonist ivuxolimab in advanced cancers. With regard to the full study: The costimulatory receptor OX40 (CD134) was targeted by ivuxolimab, a fully human IgG2 agonistic monoclonal antibody. Intravenous ivuxolimab was administered to patients every 2 weeks at six dose levels: 0.01, 0.1, 0.3, 1.5, 3 and 10 mg/kg. Among the approximately 50 dose-escalation patients, around 20 had hepatocellular carcinoma, roughly 15 melanoma, 9 renal cell carcinoma and 9 head and neck cancer. A male proportion of nearly 85% and a mean age of about 60 years, ranging from 23 to 79, were recorded for the dose-escalation cohort. Prior anti-PD-1, anti-PD-L1 or anti-CTLA-4 therapy was permitted, and 40% of dose-escalation patients had received checkpoint inhibitors. Partial responses occurred in three dose-escalation patients, of whom one had hepatocellular carcinoma and two had cutaneous melanoma. Peripheral TCRbeta sequencing was intended to test whether TCR sequence diversity was altered and clonal T-cell expansion was caused by ivuxolimab. The monotherapy dose-escalation portion (N = 52 patients) of the phase I ivuxolimab trial is reported in the paper.

Patients with autoimmune disease history or receiving systemic immunosuppression were excluded from the trial. Peripheral blood for TCR sequencing was drawn from every dose cohort at baseline, at cycle 4 day 1 and at cycle 7 day 1. The samples were taken from a phase I, first-in-human, multicenter, open-label dose-escalation trial of ivuxolimab. Adults with locally advanced or metastatic melanoma, renal cell, hepatocellular, or head and neck squamous cell carcinoma were enrolled in the trial. Before TCR sequencing, CD4+ T cells and CD8+ T cells from peripheral blood were sorted into separate populations. The table lists this clone with a count of one. No cognate antigen has been identified for it. Per-base quality was not reported, and no clone a single base away is much larger than it. For sequencing of the TCRbeta CDR3 region, genomic DNA was extracted from the sorted cells. The immunoSEQ Assay was used for sequencing of TCRbeta CDR3 regions. This is the immuneACCESS table as TCRdb keeps it, with only in-frame sequences that have V and J called. A part of the clones is gone; compared with another copy, unresolved V genes explain less than half, and the rest is unexplained. Counted in this sample were about 20,000 clones; roughly 85% of them appeared once. The ten largest make up 45% to 55% of the sample.

A distance of 17 bases separates the germline ends of V and J, which lose 5 bases and 4 bases respectively. Looking up the germline V gene (reference sequence) yields CDR1 MNHEY and CDR2 SMNVEV. From the cysteine up to the phenylalanine, the CDR3 has a length of 15 residues. Kept here is only the CDR3 DNA, which spans 45 bases and is read in frame from base 1. The paper as a whole reports these results and caveats: At doses of 0.1 to 3.0 mg/kg, clonal expansion of both CD4+ and CD8+ blood T cells was observed from baseline to week 6. On average, CD8+ T cells showed more expanded clones than CD4+ T cells after ivuxolimab. In partial responders in the 0.1-3.0 mg/kg groups, normalized peripheral clonal expansion was found to be among the lowest, especially among CD8+ T cells. Low levels of normalized T-cell clonal expansion were also seen in some patients who did not respond. Antigen specificity was not determined for the clonally expanded peripheral T cells.

The V gene is TRBV27 and the J gene is TRBJ1-1; the D gene is perhaps TRBD1, from 6 matching bases. This specimen consisted of CD4+ or CD8+ T cells sorted from blood, obtained in a trial of the OX40 agonist ivuxolimab. The TCR comes from an adult with an advanced solid tumor such as melanoma, head and neck, liver or kidney cancer. CDR3 loop: CASSPPNRVGTEAFF. The sequenced DNA is TGTGCCAGCAGTCCCCCCAACAGGGTAGGCACTGAAGCTTTCTTT.